Listed below are T cell receptor beta chains from one sample, sequenced in a study of liver allograft versus peripheral blood T cells. Each CDR3 protein gets one entry after TCRdb re-called the reads with MiXCR. The sample contains 2,900 or so distinct CDR3 sequences, around 15% of which appear only once. These receptors all stem from a human patient who had a liver transplant. Some T cells may be supplied by the graft donor. Both conserved end residues are part of each CDR3. Each record gives: V gene, J gene, CDR3 length, CDR3 protein.

v_gene: TRBV19
j_gene: TRBJ1-1
len: 18
CDR3aa: CASSISGGLGVMNTEAFF

v_gene: TRBV11-2
j_gene: TRBJ2-1
len: 18
CDR3aa: CASSLRPRDSHSYNEQFF

v_gene: TRBV7-9
j_gene: TRBJ2-5
len: 14
CDR3aa: CASSPTDAVGTQYF

v_gene: TRBV20-1
j_gene: TRBJ2-7
len: 14
CDR3aa: CSASGSVSSYEQYF

v_gene: TRBV2
j_gene: TRBJ2-1
len: 17
CDR3aa: CASSEPGTSAVYNEQFF

v_gene: TRBV5-4
j_gene: TRBJ1-3
len: 15
CDR3aa: CASSPDRSYGNTIYF

v_gene: TRBV6-1
j_gene: TRBJ2-7
len: 13
CDR3aa: CASRQGAGYEQYF

v_gene: TRBV7-9
j_gene: TRBJ1-1
len: 14
CDR3aa: CASSSTDNNTEAFF

v_gene: TRBV20-1
j_gene: TRBJ2-7
len: 13
CDR3aa: CSARAVSSYEQYF

v_gene: TRBV7-9
j_gene: TRBJ2-7
len: 14
CDR3aa: CASSLGDRSYEQYF

v_gene: TRBV6-5
j_gene: TRBJ2-7
len: 11
CDR3aa: CASSYLSEQYF

v_gene: TRBV9
j_gene: TRBJ1-4
len: 15
CDR3aa: CASSVANSPNEKLFF

v_gene: TRBV13
j_gene: TRBJ2-3
len: 14
CDR3aa: CASTLGGSTDTQYF

v_gene: TRBV15
j_gene: TRBJ2-7
len: 14
CDR3aa: CATSRIRESYEQYF

v_gene: TRBV20-1
j_gene: TRBJ1-2
len: 11
CDR3aa: CSATGTGGYTF

v_gene: TRBV12-3/TRBV12-4
j_gene: TRBJ2-3
len: 14
CDR3aa: CASSFSRQGWTQYF

v_gene: TRBV27
j_gene: TRBJ2-7
len: 13
CDR3aa: CASSEGRSYEQYF

v_gene: TRBV27
j_gene: TRBJ2-3
len: 11
CDR3aa: CASSLGDTQYF

v_gene: TRBV6-5
j_gene: TRBJ1-3
len: 16
CDR3aa: CASSDQVGTAGNTIYF

v_gene: TRBV6-1
j_gene: TRBJ2-2
len: 12
CDR3aa: CASSKTGRGLFF

v_gene: TRBV12-3/TRBV12-4
j_gene: TRBJ1-4
len: 13
CDR3aa: CASRPGWGEKLFF

v_gene: TRBV6-5
j_gene: TRBJ2-1
len: 15
CDR3aa: CASSYTGTGNNEQFF

v_gene: TRBV6-5
j_gene: TRBJ2-7
len: 14
CDR3aa: CASSYSSDSYGQYF

v_gene: TRBV27
j_gene: TRBJ2-7
len: 14
CDR3aa: CASSLGLGGYEQYF

v_gene: TRBV27
j_gene: TRBJ2-7
len: 15
CDR3aa: CASSAGAGRSYEQYF

v_gene: TRBV27
j_gene: TRBJ2-1
len: 11
CDR3aa: CASSSGQEQFF

v_gene: TRBV5-6
j_gene: TRBJ2-5
len: 13
CDR3aa: CASSSGLQETQYF

v_gene: TRBV5-1
j_gene: TRBJ2-1
len: 19
CDR3aa: CASSFTGTSGRAAYNEQFF

v_gene: TRBV6-1
j_gene: TRBJ2-5
len: 15
CDR3aa: CASSEEAGGQETQYF

v_gene: TRBV27
j_gene: TRBJ1-5
len: 14
CDR3aa: CASRTAFSNQPQHF

v_gene: TRBV7-9
j_gene: TRBJ2-1
len: 12
CDR3aa: CASSPGGNEQFF

v_gene: TRBV11-2
j_gene: TRBJ1-6
len: 13
CDR3aa: CASSHNTDSPLHF

v_gene: TRBV12-3/TRBV12-4
j_gene: TRBJ2-1
len: 15
CDR3aa: CASSPGTYSYNEQFF

v_gene: TRBV6-1
j_gene: TRBJ2-2
len: 13
CDR3aa: CASSERDTGELFF

v_gene: TRBV6-6
j_gene: TRBJ2-1
len: 15
CDR3aa: CASSPRDESYNEQFF

v_gene: TRBV5-4
j_gene: TRBJ2-1
len: 20
CDR3aa: CASSLEGGLAGGPAYNEQFF

v_gene: TRBV27
j_gene: TRBJ2-7
len: 14
CDR3aa: CASSYQSSSYEQYF

v_gene: TRBV6-1
j_gene: TRBJ2-1
len: 10
CDR3aa: CASGTSEQFF

v_gene: TRBV28
j_gene: TRBJ2-1
len: 15
CDR3aa: CASSALGGTYNEQFF

v_gene: TRBV3-1
j_gene: TRBJ1-1
len: 12
CDR3aa: CASSQVNTEAFF